This T cell receptor (beta chain) was obtained from a study of blood T cell repertoires in COVID-19. In the original analysis: Researchers report that nucleated cell counts were estimated from reference gene primer amplification. Profiled with immunoSEQ multiplex PCR; TCRdb holds only in-frame clones, not every one. D and trimming were read from the DNA, whereas the V and J calls and clone size are those reported in that table. The data hold about 260,000 clones, with around nine tenths observed a single time. The source of this sequence is a woman aged 70-85 years with COVID-19, enrolled during active disease. Sequenced material: peripheral blood.

CDR3 amino acids: CASSITTENYGYTF. CDR3 coding DNA: TGTGCCAGTAGTATTACTACCGAGAACTATGGCTACACCTTC. The V call is TRBV19, the J call TRBJ1-2; D gene unclear. Trimming left V 3 bases short and J 2 bases short, with 10 bases between. Looked up from germline, CDR1 is LNHDA and CDR2 is SQIVND (reference sequence). The CDR3 is made up of 14 amino acids. Full variable domain (remainder filled in from reference TRBV19 and TRBJ1-2): DGGITQSPKYLFRKEGQNVTLSCEQNLNHDAMYWYRQDPGQGLRLIYYSQIVNDFQKGDIAEGYSVSREKKESFPLTVTSAQKNPTAFYLCASSITTENYGYTFGSGTRLTVV.